The clone carrying this T cell receptor (beta chain) was observed a handful of times. Antigen specificity is unknown. The authors produced TCR alpha and TCR beta cDNA libraries with sample barcodes and UMIs by 5'RACE using constant-segment primers. TCRdb reanalysed the 5' RACE reads using MiXCR and keeps one entry per CDR3 protein. This table has approximately 50,000 distinct CDR3 sequences, roughly an eighth appearing once. The entry originates in a study of T-cell memory formation after mild COVID-19. Study findings and constraints: The SARS-CoV-2 specificity of second-wave clones reaching peak at day 37 remained unverified. Pre-infection memory already had some responding clones, implying cross-reactive memory joined. While clones contracting from day 15 to 85 were balanced between CD4 and CD8, later expanders leaned CD4+.

Germline values: CDR1 SGHRS, CDR2 YFSETQ. Trimming removed 4 bases from V and 0 bases from J, with 10 bases in between. The CDR3 has 14 residues. The receptor comes from a man aged 18 to 29 who had mild COVID-19 (a few samples of this study predate the infection). Cell type and time point are not known. The chain links TRBV5-1 to TRBJ1-1; D perhaps matches TRBD1 (5 bases). The sample consisted of PBMCs or a T cell subset sorted from them (not recorded which). The chain's CDR3 is CASSVDSLNTEAFF. The CDR3 region has the DNA TGCGCCAGCAGCGTCGACAGCCTGAACACTGAAGCTTTCTTT. Variable domain in full (rest from reference TRBV5-1 and TRBJ1-1): KAGVTQTPRYLIKTRGQQVTLSCSPISGHRSVSWYQQTPGQGLQFLFEYFSETQRNKGNFPGRFSGRQFSNSRSEMNVSTLELGDSALYLCASSVDSLNTEAFFGQGTRLTVV.